Listed below are T cell receptor beta chains from one sample, sequenced in a study of blood T cell repertoires in COVID-19. This table comes from immunoSEQ multiplex PCR, and its TCRdb copy is limited to in-frame clones, with some not included. The sample yields roughly 240,000 clones, 86% seen once. Source material: peripheral blood. These receptors came from a woman aged 55-69 years who had recovered from COVID-19. Each CDR3 is given with its conserved first and last residue. D genes are given only for firm matches.

v_gene: TRBV9; d_gene: TRBD2; CDR3aa: CASSVGTSGGASNEQYF
v_gene: TRBV4-1; d_gene: .; CDR3aa: CASSRETFSQGLFF
v_gene: TRBV18; d_gene: .; CDR3aa: CASSPQAGEDTQYF
v_gene: TRBV5-1; d_gene: .; CDR3aa: CASSFGGTGNYGYTF
v_gene: TRBV4-3; d_gene: .; CDR3aa: CASSQLSLEKLFF
v_gene: TRBV5-1; d_gene: .; CDR3aa: CASSRDTTEAFF
v_gene: TRBV7-2; d_gene: .; CDR3aa: CASSPRAGQETQYF
v_gene: TRBV7-9; d_gene: .; CDR3aa: CASSPINPRVSDTQYF
v_gene: TRBV4-3; d_gene: TRBD2; CDR3aa: CASSQGSLRGAADTQYF
v_gene: TRBV11-1; d_gene: TRBD1; CDR3aa: CASSSLRTGLAFF
v_gene: TRBV10-3; d_gene: .; CDR3aa: CAISEETRRDTQYF
v_gene: TRBV5-4; d_gene: .; CDR3aa: CASSLGGIQGTNQPQHF
v_gene: TRBV18; d_gene: TRBD1; CDR3aa: CASSPDRGWNTGELFF
v_gene: TRBV27; d_gene: .; CDR3aa: CASSWIGDGANVLTF
v_gene: TRBV28; d_gene: TRBD2; CDR3aa: CASSLSGATEQYF
v_gene: TRBV5-6; d_gene: TRBD1; CDR3aa: CASSFRKVGQGAEGKLFF
v_gene: TRBV5-6; d_gene: .; CDR3aa: CASSTPGNYGYTF
v_gene: TRBV7-9; d_gene: .; CDR3aa: CASSLFSRF
v_gene: TRBV9; d_gene: .; CDR3aa: CASSASGTLGEKLFF
v_gene: TRBV27; d_gene: .; CDR3aa: CATAQGQETQYF
v_gene: TRBV7-6; d_gene: TRBD2; CDR3aa: CASSLHPPAGGPGSYEQYF
v_gene: TRBV13; d_gene: TRBD1; CDR3aa: CASSSAYLGTGVNYGYTF
v_gene: TRBV6-5; d_gene: .; CDR3aa: CASSYGESWQPQHF
v_gene: TRBV7-2; d_gene: TRBD1; CDR3aa: CASSLADREGGYTF